The text below deals with one TCR beta chain. The antigen remains undetermined. The source of the sample is a study of blood T cells in healthy people across ages. Germline CDR1 reads SGDLS; CDR2 reads YYNGEE. The CDR3 contains 15 residues. Trimming removed 0 bases from V and 4 bases from J; junction bases left unmatched: 3. General study results and limits: Among T cells, TCR beta diversity per million cells dropped roughly linearly as age rose.

For the second PCR, which ran for roughly 6 to 11 cycles, a sample-barcoded 5' primer and a J-beta primer mix were used. MiXCR, run by TCRdb on the 5' RACE reads, gives a single entry per CDR3 protein. The sample holds approximately 1,100,000 distinct CDR3 sequences, around 45% seen once. The V call is TRBV9, the J call TRBJ2-1; 8 nucleotides align to TRBD2. The receptor comes from an older woman in good health. Sequencing input: blood. CDR3: CASSVGASGYNEQFF. The CDR3 nucleotides are TGTGCCAGCAGCGTAGGGGCTAGCGGGTACAATGAGCAGTTCTTC.